A single sample is the source of the 26 T cell receptor beta chains below, sequenced in a study of shared clonotypes between healthy human individuals. Data came from immunoSEQ multiplex PCR; TCRdb stores just in-frame clones and leaves some out. The table lists fewer than 400,000 clones, roughly 70% of them singletons. The sequencing sample was made of memory CD4+ T cells sorted from blood. Indicated subset: CD45RA-negative fraction. These receptors all come from a man aged 25 to 45 in good health.

The chain has TRBV5-1 and TRBJ2-1; D unresolved. The V end was cut by 0 bases, the J end by 0 bases, with 10 bases between. The CDR3 covers 16 residues. CDR1 and CDR2 (germline): SGHRS, YFSETQ. The DNA of the CDR3 is TGCGCCAGCAGCTTGGGTCTGGGAAGCTCCTACAATGAGCAGTTCTTC. Protein product: CASSLGLGSSYNEQFF.

The genes are TRBV10-1 and TRBJ1-3; TRBD1 matches 7 bases. CDR1 is WNHNN, CDR2 SYGVQD, per germline (reference sequence). The CDR3 is 17 residues long. Germline trimming cut 4 bases from V and 0 bases from J; bases unmatched to any gene: 9. The CDR3, as DNA: TGCGCCAGCAGTGGGAACAGGGGATCCTTCTCTGGAAACACCATATATTTT. Translation: CASSGNRGSFSGNTIYF.

The CDR3 DNA reads TGTGCCAGCGGATTGGAGCGCTCCTACGAGCAGTACTTC. Translation gives CASGLERSYEQYF. This chain joins TRBV2 and TRBJ2-7; D is ambiguous. Germline CDR1 SNHLY, CDR2 FYNNEI. This CDR3 is 13 amino acids long. V was pared by 8 bases and J by 0 bases, with 11 bases between.

This chain joins TRBV2 and TRBJ1-5, with D possibly TRBD1 on 5 matching bases. Trimming shortened V by 2 bases and J by 2 bases, and 13 bases separated the two germline ends. This CDR3 comprises 16 residues. Germline CDR1 SNHLY, CDR2 FYNNEI. The CDR3 nucleotides are TGTGCCAGCAGTGAACAGGGAATGGGAGGCAATCAGCCCCAGCATTTT. It encodes CASSEQGMGGNQPQHF.

This clone appeared many times. The genes are TRBV5-5 and TRBJ2-3; 8 positions agree with TRBD1. Germline V gene lookup returns CDR1 SGHKS and CDR2 YYEKEE (reference sequence). The CDR3 has 14 residues. V was clipped by 2 bases and J by 5 bases; unmatched bases: 4. The CDR3 DNA is TGTGCCAGCAGCTTAGGACAGGGCTTAGATACGCAGTATTTT. Translated, it gives CASSLGQGLDTQYF.

This sequence joins TRBV9 and TRBJ2-7, with D possibly matching TRBD2 (6 bases). Germline assignment: CDR1 SGDLS and CDR2 YYNGEE. The germline V and J ends were trimmed by 0 bases and 2 bases, with 12 bases remaining between them. CDR3 length equals 15 residues. CDR3 residues: CASSVEASAPYEQYF. CDR3 sequence (DNA): TGTGCCAGCAGCGTAGAGGCTAGCGCACCCTACGAGCAGTACTTC.

The genes are TRBV10-3 and TRBJ1-1; 10 nucleotides align to TRBD1. J gave up 4 bases and V 10 bases, and 6 bases lay outside the gene matches. Germline V gives CDR1 ENHRY, CDR2 SYGVKD. The CDR3 spans 13 residues. The CDR3 here is CATGQGIGTEAFF. The CDR3 DNA is TGTGCCACGGGACAGGGGATTGGCACTGAAGCTTTCTTT.

The J gene is TRBJ1-2, the V gene TRBV2; D is ambiguous. V lost 8 bases and J 4 bases, leaving 20 bases between the germline ends. This CDR3 contains 15 residues. From germline, CDR1 is SNHLY and CDR2 FYNNEI. This CDR3 reads CASLDPKYRFYGYTF. The CDR3 nucleotides read TGTGCCAGCCTCGACCCCAAATACCGGTTCTATGGCTACACCTTC.

The chain couples TRBV7-8 to TRBJ2-1, with D possibly TRBD2 on 7 matching bases. V gave up 3 bases and J gave up 7 bases, with 13 bases separating them. CDR1 SGHVS and CDR2 FQNEAQ come from the germline V gene. CDR3 length: 14 residues. The CDR3 coding sequence is TGTGCCAGCAGCTTGGGGGGGGCCTGGAATGAGCAGTTCTTC. This translates into CASSLGGAWNEQFF.

The chain uses TRBV28 and TRBJ1-2; D not resolved. This CDR3 is 12 amino acids long. V was cut by 5 bases and J by 0 bases, with 4 bases left in between. Germline CDR1 reads MDHEN; CDR2 reads SYDVKM. CDR3: CASSEANYGYTF. The CDR3 coding sequence is TGTGCCAGCAGTGAAGCTAACTATGGCTACACCTTC.

Points on this clone: Different DNA sequences within this sample yield the same CDR3. J is TRBJ2-7 and V is TRBV10-3, with TRBD2 matching over 11 bases. V shed 3 bases and J 2 bases; nucleotides not matched to a gene: 3. CDR3 size: 15 residues. CDR1 is ENHRY, CDR2 SYGVKD, per germline. The CDR3 region has the DNA TGTGCCATCAGTGATAGTAGCGGGAGGGCCTACGAGCAGTACTTC. Residues: CAISDSSGRAYEQYF.

V gene TRBV5-4 combines with J gene TRBJ1-5; weak D call: TRBD1 (6 bases). This CDR3 has 15 residues. The ends were cut back, 0 bases at V and 1 base at J, with 8 bases in the middle. The germline V gene has CDR1 SGHNT and CDR2 YYREEE (reference sequence). The CDR3 reads CASSLDGGSNQPQHF. The DNA for the CDR3 is TGTGCCAGCAGCTTGGACGGGGGCAGCAATCAGCCCCAGCATTTT.

The chain employs TRBV6-5 and TRBJ1-4, with TRBD1 identical over 7 bases. In germline, CDR1 is MNHEY, CDR2 SVGAGI. With 5 bases clipped from V and 4 bases from J, the junction kept 7 bases outside the gene matches. This CDR3 is 15 amino acids long. CDR3 sequence: CASSRGTVLNEKLFF. CDR3 in DNA: TGTGCCAGCAGTCGAGGGACAGTCCTTAATGAAAAACTGTTTTTT.

J is TRBJ2-7 and V is TRBV2; D not resolved. V was cut by 0 bases and J by 1 base, with 10 bases left in between. Looked up from germline, CDR1 is SNHLY and CDR2 is FYNNEI. There are 15 residues in the CDR3. CDR3 amino acids: CASSEADVGSYEQYF. In nucleotides, the CDR3 is TGTGCCAGCAGTGAAGCGGATGTGGGTTCCTACGAGCAGTACTTC.

The chain couples TRBV9 to TRBJ2-6; D might be TRBD1 (6 bases). CDR1 is SGDLS and CDR2 is YYNGEE in the germline V gene. The CDR3 covers 15 residues. V shed 6 bases and J shed 4 bases, with 14 bases lying between them. CDR3 sequence reads: CASTKTGSGANVLTF. The CDR3 nucleotides read TGTGCCAGCACCAAGACAGGCTCAGGGGCCAACGTCCTGACTTTC.

The chain couples TRBV28 to TRBJ1-4; a weak D match, TRBD1 (5 bases). Germline assignment: CDR1 MDHEN and CDR2 SYDVKM. V was cut by 7 bases and J by 7 bases, with 19 bases left in between. This CDR3 spans 15 amino acids. The CDR3 loop is CASTHPEGRVEKLFF. The CDR3 DNA reads TGTGCCAGCACCCACCCAGAGGGACGGGTTGAAAAACTGTTTTTT.

The chain uses TRBV5-6 and TRBJ2-7, with 10 bases matching TRBD2. The V gene's germline CDR1 is SGHDT and CDR2 YYEEEE. V trimming: 0 bases; J trimming: 3 bases; junction bases outside the gene matches: 9. The CDR3 sequence is 17 residues long. The DNA for the CDR3 is TGTGCCAGCAGCTTGGGTGAGATGAGACTAGCGGGCTACGAGCAGTACTTC. It codes for CASSLGEMRLAGYEQYF.

V is TRBV7-8 and J is TRBJ2-7, with 11 bases matching TRBD2. The CDR3 is 15 amino acids. Germline V gene data show CDR1 as SGHVS and CDR2 as FQNEAQ. With V trimmed by 5 bases and J by 1 base, 4 bases remained unmatched. The CDR3 nucleotides read TGTGCCAGCAGCCGCGGGACTAGCGGATCCTACGAGCAGTACTTC. Protein: CASSRGTSGSYEQYF.

The chain carries TRBV20-1 and TRBJ2-5; no reliable D call. This CDR3 is 11 amino acids long. Trimming shortened V by 7 bases and J by 0 bases, and 6 bases separated the two germline ends. Per germline, CDR1 DFQATT and CDR2 SNEGSKA (reference sequence). In DNA, the CDR3 is TGCAGTGGATTCTACCAAGAGACCCAGTACTTC. Its protein product is CSGFYQETQYF.

A word on this clone: One end of the junction does not line up with germline, which may come from a read error. This chain links TRBV29-1 with TRBJ1-1; D unclear. CDR1 and CDR2 from the germline V gene are SQVTM and ANQGSEA. The CDR3 consists of 12 residues. The chain's CDR3 is CSVKDMNTEAFF. In DNA form, the CDR3 reads TGCAGCGTTAAAGACATGAACACTGAAGCTTTCTTT.

V and J are TRBV28 and TRBJ2-1; D is perhaps TRBD2 (6 bases). This CDR3 has 14 amino acids. Germline V gives CDR1 MDHEN, CDR2 SYDVKM. V was shortened by 5 bases and J by 5 bases, with 13 bases between the two germline ends. The CDR3 region has the DNA TGTGCCAGCAGTAGTCCCTGGGGGGACAATGAGCAGTTCTTC. Translating gives CASSSPWGDNEQFF.

The CDR3 DNA is TGCAGCGTCGACCTTACTTTCAATGAGCAGTTCTTC. Encoded protein: CSVDLTFNEQFF. The chain is built from TRBV29-1 and TRBJ2-1; D gene uncertain. The CDR3 sequence is 12 residues long. Trimming shortened V by 6 bases and J by 6 bases, and 12 bases separated the two germline ends. Germline lookup yields CDR1 SQVTM and CDR2 ANQGSEA.

This sequence joins TRBV20-1 and TRBJ1-1; D is ambiguous. Trimming left V 6 bases short and J 3 bases short, with 8 bases between. CDR1 and CDR2 (germline): DFQATT, SNEGSKA (reference sequence). This CDR3 region has 11 residues. The CDR3 protein is CSAPSDTEAFF. CDR3 in DNA: TGCAGTGCCCCGAGCGACACTGAAGCTTTCTTT.

This clone was counted many times. J is TRBJ2-7 and V is TRBV7-9; D not certain. The CDR3 is 16 residues long. With 0 bases removed from V and 5 bases from J, the gap between germline ends came to 17 bases. CDR1 and CDR2 (germline): SEHNR, FQNEAQ (reference sequence). CDR3: CASSLAPATGWDEQYF. The CDR3 nucleotides read TGTGCCAGCAGCTTAGCCCCCGCGACGGGTTGGGACGAGCAGTACTTC.

This clone has only a few counts. This chain connects TRBV5-1 to TRBJ2-1; 9 bases are a match to TRBD2. CDR1 and CDR2 (germline): SGHRS, YFSETQ. The CDR3 consists of 14 residues. With 4 bases clipped from V and 8 bases from J, the junction kept 7 bases outside the gene matches. The CDR3 is CASSPIAGADEQFF. The CDR3 DNA is TGCGCCAGCAGCCCGATAGCGGGAGCAGATGAGCAGTTCTTC.

The chain carries TRBV28 and TRBJ2-7; D perhaps matches TRBD1 (6 bases). This CDR3 has 14 amino acids. Deletions cut 5 bases from V and 2 bases from J, with 13 bases between. From germline, CDR1 is MDHEN and CDR2 SYDVKM. The CDR3 sequence is CASSLPQGPYEQYF. The CDR3 bases are TGTGCCAGCAGTCTCCCACAGGGACCCTACGAGCAGTACTTC.